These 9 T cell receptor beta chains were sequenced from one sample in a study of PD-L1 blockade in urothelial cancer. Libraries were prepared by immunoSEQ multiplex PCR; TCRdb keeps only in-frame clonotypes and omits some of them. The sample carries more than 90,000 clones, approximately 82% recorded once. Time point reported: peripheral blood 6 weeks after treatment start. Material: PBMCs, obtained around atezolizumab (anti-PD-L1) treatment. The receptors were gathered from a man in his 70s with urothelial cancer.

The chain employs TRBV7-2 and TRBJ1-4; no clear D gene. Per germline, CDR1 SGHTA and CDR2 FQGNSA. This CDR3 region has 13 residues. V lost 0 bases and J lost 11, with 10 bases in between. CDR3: CASSLATYSKLFF. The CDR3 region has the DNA TGTGCCAGCAGCTTAGCGACTTACTCTAAACTGTTTTTT.

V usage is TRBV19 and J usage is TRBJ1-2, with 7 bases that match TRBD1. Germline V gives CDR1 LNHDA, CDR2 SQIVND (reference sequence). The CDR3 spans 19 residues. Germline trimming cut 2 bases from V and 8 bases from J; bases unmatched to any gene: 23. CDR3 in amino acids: CASSIRGQKLTPHISGYTF. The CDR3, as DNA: TGTGCCAGTAGTATAAGGGGACAGAAACTTACCCCCCATATAAGCGGCTACACCTTC.

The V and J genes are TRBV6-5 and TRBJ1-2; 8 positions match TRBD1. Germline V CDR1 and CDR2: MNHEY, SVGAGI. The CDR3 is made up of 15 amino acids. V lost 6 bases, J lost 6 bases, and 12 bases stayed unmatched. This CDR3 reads CASSPDRVEGDGYTF. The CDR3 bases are TGTGCCAGCAGCCCGGACAGGGTAGAGGGGGATGGCTACACCTTC.

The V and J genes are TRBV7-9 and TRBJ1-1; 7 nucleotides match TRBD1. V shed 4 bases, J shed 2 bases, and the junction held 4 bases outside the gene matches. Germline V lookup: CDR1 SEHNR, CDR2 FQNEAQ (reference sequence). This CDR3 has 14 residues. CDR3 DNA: TGTGCCAGCAGCTCCCAGGGGGAAAACACTGAAGCTTTCTTT. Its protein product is CASSSQGENTEAFF.

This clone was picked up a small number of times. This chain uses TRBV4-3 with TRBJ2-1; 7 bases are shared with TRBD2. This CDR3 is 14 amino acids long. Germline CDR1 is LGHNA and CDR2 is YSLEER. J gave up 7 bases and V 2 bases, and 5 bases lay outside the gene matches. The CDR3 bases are TGCGCCAGCAGCCAAAGCCGACTAGCAAATGAGCAGTTCTTC. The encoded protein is CASSQSRLANEQFF.

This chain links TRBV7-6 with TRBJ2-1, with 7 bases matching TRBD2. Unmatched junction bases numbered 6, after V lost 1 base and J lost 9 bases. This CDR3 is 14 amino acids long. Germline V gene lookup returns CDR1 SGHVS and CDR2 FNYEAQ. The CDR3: CASSLGAGRVEQFF. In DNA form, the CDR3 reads TGTGCCAGCAGCTTAGGGGCAGGGAGGGTTGAGCAGTTCTTC.

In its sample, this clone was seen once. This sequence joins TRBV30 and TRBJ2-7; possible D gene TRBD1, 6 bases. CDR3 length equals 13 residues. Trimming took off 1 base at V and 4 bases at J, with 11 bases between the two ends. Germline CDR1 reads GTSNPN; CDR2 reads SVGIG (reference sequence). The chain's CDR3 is CAWSGTAGYEQYF. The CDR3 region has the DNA TGTGCCTGGAGTGGGACAGCCGGGTACGAGCAGTACTTC.

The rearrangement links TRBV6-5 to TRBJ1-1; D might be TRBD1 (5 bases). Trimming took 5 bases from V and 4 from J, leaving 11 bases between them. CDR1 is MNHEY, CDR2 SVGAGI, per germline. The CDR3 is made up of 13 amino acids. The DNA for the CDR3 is TGTGCCAGCAGTGAATTGGGGGGCACTGAAGCTTTCTTT. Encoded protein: CASSELGGTEAFF.

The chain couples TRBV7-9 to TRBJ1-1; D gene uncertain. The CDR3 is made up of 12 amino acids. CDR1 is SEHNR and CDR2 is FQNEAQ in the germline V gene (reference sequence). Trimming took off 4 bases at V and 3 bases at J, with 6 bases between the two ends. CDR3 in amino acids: CASSSQYTEAFF. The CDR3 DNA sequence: TGTGCCAGCAGCTCCCAGTACACTGAAGCTTTCTTT.